One and the same sample provided the 17 T cell receptor beta chains below, sequenced in a study of blood T cell repertoires in COVID-19 (TCRdb year 2020). Library prep was done by the immunoSEQ multiplex PCR assay. Entries here come from immuneACCESS through TCRdb and include only in-frame sequences with V and J called. Some clones fail to appear in such tables; in the studies checked, an unresolved V gene covers under half of the shortfall, and the cause of the remainder is unknown. The sample table records more than 95,000 clones; around 63% of these occur just once. The ten largest clonotypes hold 2% to 2.5% of the sample. Sample: peripheral blood. Receptors were obtained from a woman aged 70-85 years with acute or convalescent COVID-19.

The chain is built from TRBV12-3 or TRBV12-4 and TRBJ2-1; D perhaps matches TRBD2 (5 bases). The CDR3 consists of 11 residues. V was trimmed by 5 bases and J by 10 bases, leaving 9 bases between them. The DNA for the CDR3 is TGTGCCAGCAGTATTCGAGGGGAGCAGTTCTTC. It yields the protein CASSIRGEQFF.

This clone was observed a handful of times. The chain combines TRBV18 with TRBJ1-4; 9 nucleotides agree with TRBD1. Looked up from germline, CDR1 is KGHSH and CDR2 is LQKENI. CDR3 length equals 15 residues. V lost 3 bases to trimming and J lost 6 bases; unmatched junction nucleotides: 5. The CDR3 spells CASSPGQGRDEKLFF. DNA of the CDR3: TGTGCCAGCTCACCTGGACAGGGGCGGGATGAAAAACTGTTTTTT.

The V call is TRBV19, the J call TRBJ1-1, with D tentatively TRBD1 (5 bases). This CDR3 has 14 amino acids. V gave up 3 bases and J gave up 0 bases, with 8 bases separating them. Per the germline V gene, CDR1 is LNHDA and CDR2 is SQIVND (reference sequence). CDR3 in DNA: TGTGCCAGTAGTATCAAGGGGCTGAACACTGAAGCTTTCTTT. This sequence encodes CASSIKGLNTEAFF.

The V and J genes are TRBV5-1 and TRBJ1-1; D is ambiguous. CDR3 length: 14 amino acids. Looked up from germline, CDR1 is SGHRS and CDR2 is YFSETQ. V was pared by 1 base and J by 1 base, with 8 bases between. The CDR3 DNA reads as TGCGCCAGCAGCTTGAGGCGGGGGAACACTGAAGCTTTCTTT. Encoded protein: CASSLRRGNTEAFF.

This clone showed up just a few times. This chain uses TRBV27 with TRBJ1-5, with a possible D match to TRBD1 (5 bases). Trimming removed 5 bases at V and 2 bases at J, with 16 bases between. The CDR3 runs to 16 residues. Germline-derived CDR1 and CDR2 are MNHEY and SMNVEV (reference sequence). CDR3 in amino acids: CASSPLSGGGNQPQHF. The CDR3 region has the DNA TGTGCCAGCAGTCCGCTATCGGGGGGAGGCAATCAGCCCCAGCATTTT.

This clone has just a few counts. This rearrangement joins TRBV7-2 to TRBJ2-2, with D perhaps TRBD1 (6 bases). Per germline, CDR1 SGHTA and CDR2 FQGNSA. The CDR3 extends over 14 amino acids. The V gene lost 4 bases and the J gene lost 5 bases, with 11 bases spanning the gap. The CDR3 coding sequence is TGTGCCAGCAGCTCATACAGGGTTACCGGGGAGCTGTTTTTT. Amino acids: CASSSYRVTGELFF. The variable domain in full, with the rest retrieved from reference TRBV7-2 and TRBJ2-2, is GAGVSQSPSNKVTEKGKDVELRCDPISGHTALYWYRQSLGQGLEFLIYFQGNSAPDKSGLPSDRFSAERTGGSVSTLTIQRTQQEDSAVYLCASSSYRVTGELFFGEGSRLTVL.

This chain's CDR3 is CASSPRETGTYEQYF. In DNA form, the CDR3 reads TGTGCCAGCAGCCCAAGAGAGACTGGCACCTACGAGCAGTACTTC. J is TRBJ2-7 and V is TRBV3-1 (or the pseudogene TRBV3-2); D is undetermined. Germline V gene sequence: CDR1 LGHDT, CDR2 YNNKEL (reference sequence). The CDR3 sequence is 15 residues long. Trimming shortened V by 4 bases and J by 2 bases, and 15 bases separated the two germline ends.

This rearrangement joins TRBV6-5 to TRBJ2-7; 11 bases align to TRBD2. Germline V CDR1 and CDR2: MNHEY, SVGAGI. The CDR3 loop spans 15 amino acids. Trimming cost V 6 bases and J 5 bases; bases outside gene matches: 9. CDR3 in DNA: TGTGCCAGCAGCAAAACTAGCGGGGGCTTCCACGAGCAGTACTTC. This sequence encodes CASSKTSGGFHEQYF.

V is TRBV18 and J is TRBJ2-7, with D uncertain. The V end lost 2 bases, the J end lost 1 base, and 6 bases lay between the germline ends. The CDR3 is 13 residues long. Germline V gene lookup returns CDR1 KGHSH and CDR2 LQKENI. The CDR3 DNA sequence: TGTGCCAGCTCACCAAGCCTGTCCTACGAGCAGTACTTC. It is translated as CASSPSLSYEQYF.

This clone has only a few counts. The rearrangement uses TRBV19 and TRBJ1-2; 8 bases agree with TRBD1. V gave up 7 bases and J gave up 0 bases; unmatched junction bases: 10. The CDR3 covers 16 residues. CDR1 and CDR2 from the germline V gene are LNHDA and SQIVND (reference sequence). Here the CDR3 DNA reads TGTGCCAGTACTGACAGGGGCTCCCCTACTAACTATGGCTACACCTTC. Its translation is CASTDRGSPTNYGYTF.

A note on this clone: The same CDR3 is also encoded by other DNA sequences in this sample. The J gene is TRBJ2-7, the V gene TRBV4-1; D remains ambiguous. There are 13 residues in the CDR3. Trimming pared 3 bases from V and 0 bases from J, leaving 6 bases between. Germline values: CDR1 MGHRA, CDR2 YSYEKL. The DNA for the CDR3 is TGCGCCAGCAGCCAGGGCGTCTCCTACGAGCAGTACTTC. Translation: CASSQGVSYEQYF.

The V gene is TRBV15, the J gene TRBJ2-2, with 7 bases that match TRBD2. The CDR3 consists of 17 residues. J gave up 7 bases and V 0 bases, and 11 bases lay outside the gene matches. CDR1 and CDR2 from the germline V gene are LNHNV and YYDKDF (reference sequence). CDR3 protein: CATSRDSSGVFNGELFF. The CDR3 nucleotides read TGTGCCACCAGCAGAGATTCGAGCGGGGTATTTAACGGGGAGCTGTTTTTT.

The chain couples TRBV3-1 (or the pseudogene TRBV3-2) to TRBJ1-6; 9 nucleotides line up with TRBD1. This CDR3 spans 15 amino acids. Trimming at V came to 0 bases and at J to 13 bases, leaving 7 bases not matched to a gene. Per germline, CDR1 LGHDT and CDR2 YNNKEL (reference sequence). CDR3 in amino acids: CASSQESDRGNPLHF. CDR3 bases: TGTGCCAGCAGCCAAGAGTCAGACAGGGGGAACCCCCTCCACTTT.

This clone was seen at least ten times. This rearrangement joins TRBV4-3 to TRBJ1-6; the D gene is possibly TRBD1 (5 bases). CDR1 and CDR2 (germline): LGHNA, YSLEER. The V gene lost 1 base and the J gene lost 7 bases, with 11 bases spanning the gap. CDR3 length equals 15 residues. The CDR3 nucleotides read TGCGCCAGCAGCCAAGCCAGGGAACTCAATTCACCCCTCCACTTT. Translating gives CASSQARELNSPLHF.

This chain joins TRBV9 and TRBJ1-2; TRBD1 is a possible D gene (6 bases). V dropped 4 bases and J dropped 0 bases, with 13 bases sitting between them. CDR1 and CDR2 from the germline V gene are SGDLS and YYNGEE. The length of the CDR3 is 15 residues. The DNA for the CDR3 is TGTGCCAGCAGCTCACGACAGGCCACTAACTATGGCTACACCTTC. Its protein is CASSSRQATNYGYTF.

This clone was recorded at least ten times. The chain carries TRBV12-3 or TRBV12-4 and TRBJ1-2; D not resolved. This CDR3 is built from 13 residues. Between the trimmed V and J ends, which lost 3 bases and 4 bases, there was a span of 9 bases. The CDR3 region is CASSLNGGYGYTF. The DNA for the CDR3 is TGTGCCAGCAGTTTGAACGGCGGCTATGGCTACACCTTC.

This chain uses TRBV19 with TRBJ1-1; D gene unclear. Germline V CDR1 and CDR2: LNHDA, SQIVND (reference sequence). The CDR3 runs to 14 residues. V gave up 7 bases and J gave up 4 bases, with 16 bases separating them. CDR3 coding DNA: TGTGCCAGTACCATACCCGGGTTTGTCACTGAAGCTTTCTTT. The encoded protein is CASTIPGFVTEAFF. Complete variable domain (other parts from reference TRBV19 and TRBJ1-1): DGGITQSPKYLFRKEGQNVTLSCEQNLNHDAMYWYRQDPGQGLRLIYYSQIVNDFQKGDIAEGYSVSREKKESFPLTVTSAQKNPTAFYLCASTIPGFVTEAFFGQGTRLTVV.